This section outlines one T cell receptor beta chain sequence together with its context. Its antigen is unknown. The source of the sample is a study of OX40 agonist ivuxolimab in advanced cancers. Notes on the study in general: Relative to CD4+ cells, CD8+ T cells on average had more expanded clones. Among the least clonally expanded were partial responders at 0.1-3.0 mg/kg.

This CDR3 contains 11 residues. The V and J ends lost 5 bases and 6 bases respectively, with 11 bases between them. Germline-derived CDR1 and CDR2 are SQVTM and ANQGSEA. Assay used: immunoSEQ multiplex PCR; TCRdb lists only in-frame clones, some missing. Here the sample spans about 84,000 clones, 84% being singletons. V and J are TRBV29-1 and TRBJ2-7, with a possible D match to TRBD1 (5 bases). This receptor was taken from an adult with an advanced solid tumor such as melanoma, head and neck, liver or kidney cancer. This specimen was CD4+ or CD8+ T cells sorted from blood, taken in a trial of the OX40 agonist ivuxolimab. CDR3 amino acids: CSVSQRGEQYF. The CDR3 nucleotides read TGCAGCGTTTCTCAAAGGGGCGAGCAGTACTTC.